This TCR beta chain derives from a study of T cells in Graves' hyperthyroidism and ophthalmopathy. Study-wide points: Onset of ophthalmopathy came a median 6.5 months after the model predicted it.

Amplified regions were TCR beta CDR3 sequences from RNA transcripts. The TCR CDR3 was amplified in a first-round RT-PCR using the HTBI primer set. MiXCR, run by TCRdb on the multiplex PCR reads, gives a single entry per CDR3 protein. This sample has about 590,000 distinct CDR3 sequences; around a sixth occur once, and the top ten carry under 8%. Researchers barred patients who had uncontrolled infection, other autoimmune disease, pregnancy or lactation. The source of the PBMCs was more than 9.5 ml of fresh peripheral blood. A remark on this clonotype: Its antigen remains unknown.

Germline V CDR1 and CDR2: DFQATT, SNEGSKA (reference sequence). The germline V and J ends were trimmed by 0 bases and 5 bases, with 10 bases remaining between them. The CDR3 is 14 residues long. The sequencing input was blood. The gene calls are TRBV20-1 and TRBJ2-2, with D possibly matching TRBD1 (6 bases). The source of this sequence is a woman aged 30 to 39 with Graves' hyperthyroidism. The CDR3 region is CSAREQGKTGELFF. CDR3 DNA sequence: TGCAGTGCTAGAGAGCAGGGGAAAACCGGGGAGCTGTTTTTT.